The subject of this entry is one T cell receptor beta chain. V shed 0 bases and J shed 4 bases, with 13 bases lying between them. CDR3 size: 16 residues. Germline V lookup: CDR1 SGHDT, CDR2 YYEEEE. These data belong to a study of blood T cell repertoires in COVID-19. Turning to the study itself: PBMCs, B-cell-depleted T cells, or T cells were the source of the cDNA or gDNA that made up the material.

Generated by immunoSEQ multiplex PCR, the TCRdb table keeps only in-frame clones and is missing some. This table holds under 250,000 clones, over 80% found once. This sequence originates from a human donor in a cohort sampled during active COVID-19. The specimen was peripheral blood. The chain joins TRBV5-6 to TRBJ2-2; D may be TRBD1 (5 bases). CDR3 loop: CASSLVWVGATGELFF. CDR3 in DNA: TGTGCCAGCAGCTTGGTATGGGTAGGGGCCACCGGGGAGCTGTTTTTT.